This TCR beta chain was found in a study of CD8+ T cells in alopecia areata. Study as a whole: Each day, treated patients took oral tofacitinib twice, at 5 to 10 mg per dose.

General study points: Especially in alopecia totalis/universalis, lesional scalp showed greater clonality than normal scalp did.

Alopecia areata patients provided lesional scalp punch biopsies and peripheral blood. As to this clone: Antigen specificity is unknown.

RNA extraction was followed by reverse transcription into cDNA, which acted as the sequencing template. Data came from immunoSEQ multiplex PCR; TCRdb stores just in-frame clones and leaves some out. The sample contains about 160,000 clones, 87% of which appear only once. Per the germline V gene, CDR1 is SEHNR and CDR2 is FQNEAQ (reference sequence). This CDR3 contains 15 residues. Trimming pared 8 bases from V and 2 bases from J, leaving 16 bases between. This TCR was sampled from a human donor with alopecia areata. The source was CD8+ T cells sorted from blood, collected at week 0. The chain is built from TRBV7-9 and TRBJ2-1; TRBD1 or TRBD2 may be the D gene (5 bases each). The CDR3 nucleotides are TGTGCCAGCCCTTCCCGGGACCGACCCTACAATGAGCAGTTCTTC. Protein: CASPSRDRPYNEQFF.